The 24 T cell receptor beta chains presented below share a single source sample, sequenced in a study of blood T cell repertoires in COVID-19. The protocol was immunoSEQ multiplex PCR, while the TCRdb copy is restricted to in-frame clones and leaves out a portion. The table shows 300,000 to 400,000 clones, with over 80% occurring only once. The sequencing sample was made of peripheral blood. These receptors were collected from a woman in her fifties or sixties with COVID-19, enrolled during active disease.

The gene calls are TRBV5-1 and TRBJ2-2; 9 bases line up with TRBD2. This CDR3 is built from 15 residues. V trimming: 2 bases; J trimming: 3 bases; junction bases outside the gene matches: 2. Germline V gene sequence: CDR1 SGHRS, CDR2 YFSETQ. The chain's CDR3 is CASSLRTSDTGELFF. CDR3 bases: TGCGCCAGCAGCTTAAGGACTAGCGACACCGGGGAGCTGTTTTTT.

DNA for the CDR3: TGTGCCAGCAGCCACATGAGCACAGATACGCAGTATTTT. Translated: CASSHMSTDTQYF. The V call is TRBV3-1 (or the pseudogene TRBV3-2), the J call TRBJ2-3; D not resolved. The CDR3 runs to 13 residues. V lost 3 bases and J 0 bases, leaving 4 bases between the germline ends. Germline-derived CDR1 and CDR2 are LGHDT and YNNKEL (reference sequence).

The rearrangement joins TRBV19 to TRBJ1-5; 7 bases fit TRBD1. V lost 6 bases to trimming and J lost 3 bases; unmatched junction nucleotides: 11. Looked up from germline, CDR1 is LNHDA and CDR2 is SQIVND (reference sequence). CDR3 size: 16 residues. In DNA form, the CDR3 reads TGTGCCAGTAGGACCAGGGGGGAATCCCCCAATCAGCCCCAGCATTTT. The encoded protein is CASRTRGESPNQPQHF.

This clone was recorded once. This chain links TRBV5-6 with TRBJ2-6; D is perhaps TRBD1 (6 bases). V dropped 1 base and J dropped 0 bases, with 11 bases sitting between them. The CDR3 has 17 residues. Germline CDR1 is SGHDT and CDR2 is YYEEEE. The CDR3 is CASSLNTGFSGANVLTF. Here the CDR3 DNA reads TGTGCCAGCAGCTTGAACACAGGGTTCTCTGGGGCCAACGTCCTGACTTTC.

This chain links TRBV3-1 (or the pseudogene TRBV3-2) with TRBJ2-6, with 11 positions matching TRBD1. The junction had 4 bases not matched to a gene; V was cut back by 3 bases and J by 6 bases. The V gene's germline CDR1 is LGHDT and CDR2 YNNKEL (reference sequence). This CDR3 spans 16 amino acids. CDR3 protein: CASSHGQGASANVLTF. CDR3 sequence (DNA): TGTGCCAGCAGCCATGGACAGGGGGCCTCGGCCAACGTCCTGACTTTC.

This chain links TRBV21-1 with TRBJ2-5; the table's TRBD1 call for D was not verified on the DNA. TRBV21-1 is assigned pseudogene status. The CDR3 covers 18 residues. The CDR3: CASSKEASPDRGQETQYF. The DNA for the CDR3 is TGTGCCAGCAGCAAAGAAGCTTCACCGGACAGGGGGCAAGAGACCCAGTACTTC.

This clone appeared a few times. The chain is built from TRBV9 and TRBJ2-7; 8 nucleotides align to TRBD1. Germline V gene data show CDR1 as SGDLS and CDR2 as YYNGEE. This CDR3 contains 15 residues. V shed 0 bases, J shed 1 base, and the junction held 3 bases outside the gene matches. As DNA, the CDR3 is TGTGCCAGCAGCGTAGGGACAGGGAGGTCCTACGAGCAGTACTTC. Its translation is CASSVGTGRSYEQYF. Supplemented by reference TRBV9 and TRBJ2-7, the full variable domain reads DSGVTQTPKHLITATGQRVTLRCSPRSGDLSVYWYQQSLDQGLQFLIQYYNGEERAKGNILERFSAQQFPDLHSELNLSSLELGDSALYFCASSVGTGRSYEQYFGPGTRLTVT.

This clone was seen repeatedly, ten times or more. The V gene is TRBV4-1, the J gene TRBJ1-2, with D maybe TRBD1 (6 bases). V lost 1 base to trimming and J lost 5 bases, with 11 bases between them. This CDR3 contains 14 residues. CDR1 and CDR2 from the germline V gene are MGHRA and YSYEKL. In DNA, the CDR3 is TGCGCCAGCAGCCAAGGGACAGATTTGTATGGCTACACCTTC. Amino acid sequence: CASSQGTDLYGYTF.

The chain links TRBV29-1 to TRBJ1-1; TRBD1 aligns across 9 bases. With 5 bases clipped from V and 4 bases from J, the junction kept 8 bases outside the gene matches. CDR1 SQVTM and CDR2 ANQGSEA come from the germline V gene. There are 14 residues in the CDR3. The CDR3 DNA sequence: TGCAGCGTTCTGGACAGGGGCCCTCTCACTGAAGCTTTCTTT. As protein: CSVLDRGPLTEAFF. The full variable domain, completed using reference TRBV29-1 and TRBJ1-1, is SAVISQKPSRDICQRGTSLTIQCQVDSQVTMMFWYRQQPGQSLTLIATANQGSEATYESGFVIDKFPISRPNLTFSTLTVSNMSPEDSSIYLCSVLDRGPLTEAFFGQGTRLTVV.

The chain is built from TRBV7-9 and TRBJ2-3, with unresolved D. V was shortened by 5 bases and J by 3 bases, with 6 bases between the two germline ends. Germline V gives CDR1 SEHNR, CDR2 FQNEAQ (reference sequence). This CDR3 has 12 residues. This chain's CDR3 is CASSVKTDTQYF. In nucleotides, the CDR3 is TGTGCCAGCAGCGTTAAAACAGATACGCAGTATTTT.

This chain links TRBV7-6 with TRBJ2-3; 10 nucleotides line up with TRBD1. The CDR3 sequence is 15 residues long. Germline loops: CDR1 SGHVS, CDR2 FNYEAQ. The V segment lost 3 bases and the J segment 4 bases; nucleotides outside the gene matches: 4. Here the CDR3 reads CASSFAGTGADTQYF. CDR3 in DNA: TGTGCCAGCAGCTTCGCCGGGACAGGGGCAGATACGCAGTATTTT.

The rearrangement joins TRBV12-5 to TRBJ1-2; D call uncertain. V was trimmed by 1 base and J by 8 bases, leaving 14 bases between them. The CDR3 covers 14 residues. CDR1 and CDR2 from the germline V gene are LGHNT and FRNRAP. CDR3 DNA: TGTGCTAGTGGTTTGGCCCTCGGGATGTGGGGCTACACCTTC. Protein product: CASGLALGMWGYTF.

The chain is built from TRBV27 and TRBJ2-3, with TRBD1 matching over 11 bases. The germline V gene encodes CDR1 MNHEY and CDR2 SMNVEV (reference sequence). This CDR3 region has 17 residues. The ends lost 4 bases at V and 1 base at J; junction bases unmatched: 7. The chain's CDR3 is CASSSRRTGGGTDTQYF. The CDR3 region has the DNA TGTGCCAGCAGTTCAAGGCGGACAGGGGGCGGCACAGATACGCAGTATTTT.

The chain employs TRBV6-2 or TRBV6-3 and TRBJ2-1, with 16 bases fitting TRBD2. The J segment lost 7 bases and the V segment lost 0 bases, leaving 12 bases of the junction unmatched. Germline V gives CDR1 MNHEY, CDR2 SVGEGT. There are 20 residues in the CDR3. The CDR3 loop is CASSYSQLGTSGRAGNEQFF. As DNA, the CDR3 is TGTGCCAGCAGTTACTCTCAGCTAGGGACTAGCGGGAGGGCCGGTAATGAGCAGTTCTTC.

This chain links TRBV2 with TRBJ2-3; D not resolved. CDR3 size: 12 residues. V was cut by 6 bases and J by 6 bases, with 10 bases left in between. Germline assignment: CDR1 SNHLY and CDR2 FYNNEI. The CDR3 here is CASRPGLDTQYF. As DNA, the CDR3 is TGTGCCAGCAGGCCGGGTTTGGATACGCAGTATTTT.

This clone was seen once. The chain recombines TRBV18 with TRBJ2-5, with a tentative D call TRBD2 (5 bases). V dropped 4 bases and J dropped 4 bases, with 16 bases sitting between them. The CDR3 totals 15 residues. Germline lookup yields CDR1 KGHSH and CDR2 LQKENI. CDR3 in amino acids: CASSRYSAAGETQYF. CDR3 DNA: TGTGCCAGCTCACGATATTCCGCGGCGGGAGAGACCCAGTACTTC.

This chain connects TRBV9 to TRBJ2-7; tentatively, D is TRBD1 (6 bases). The CDR3 length is 15 residues. Germline assignment: CDR1 SGDLS and CDR2 YYNGEE. The V and J ends lost 4 bases and 2 bases respectively, with 16 bases between them. CDR3 nucleotides: TGTGCCAGCAGCCCCCCGCATGGGGGCACCTACGAGCAGTACTTC. It codes for CASSPPHGGTYEQYF.

The chain recombines TRBV5-1 with TRBJ2-2, with 12 bases fitting TRBD1. Germline values: CDR1 SGHRS, CDR2 YFSETQ. J gave up 2 bases and V 0 bases, and 2 bases lay outside the gene matches. CDR3 length equals 17 residues. CDR3 DNA: TGCGCCAGCAGCTTGGGGGACAGGGGGCTCAACACCGGGGAGCTGTTTTTT. The encoded protein is CASSLGDRGLNTGELFF.

The chain is built from TRBV6-6 and TRBJ1-3; tentative D call: TRBD1 (6 bases). This CDR3 has 13 amino acids. Germline V gene sequence: CDR1 MNHNY, CDR2 SVGAGI (reference sequence). The V end was cut by 8 bases, the J end by 5 bases, with 13 bases between. CDR3 sequence: CASRGGSRNTIYF. In DNA form, the CDR3 reads TGTGCCAGCCGTGGGGGCTCGAGAAACACCATATATTTT.

The chain links TRBV30 to TRBJ2-2; D might be TRBD2 (5 bases). This CDR3 spans 12 amino acids. Germline V CDR1 and CDR2: GTSNPN, SVGIG (reference sequence). Trimming took off 3 bases at V and 7 bases at J, with 9 bases between the two ends. CDR3 in DNA: TGTGCCTGGAGCCTCGGAGGCGGGGAGCTGTTTTTT. Encoded protein: CAWSLGGGELFF. The full variable domain, its missing parts supplied by reference TRBV30 and TRBJ2-2, is SQTIHQWPATLVQPVGSPLSLECTVEGTSNPNLYWYRQAAGRGLQLLFYSVGIGQISSEVPQNLSASRPQDRQFILSSKKLLLSDSGFYLCAWSLGGGELFFGEGSRLTVL.

This chain connects TRBV29-1 to TRBJ2-3; 13 bases line up with TRBD2. After removal of 1 base from V and 3 bases from J, the junction contained 4 bases not matched to a gene. There are 16 residues in the CDR3. Germline V gene sequence: CDR1 SQVTM, CDR2 ANQGSEA. CDR3 bases: TGCAGCGTTGAAGGGGGGGGACTAGCGGGAACAGATACGCAGTATTTT. Protein: CSVEGGGLAGTDTQYF.

This chain connects TRBV5-4 to TRBJ2-2; D possibly corresponds to TRBD1 (7 bases). Germline CDR1 is SGHNT and CDR2 is YYREEE (reference sequence). V was cut by 0 bases and J by 0 bases, with 15 bases left in between. The CDR3 spans 18 residues. Here the CDR3 reads CASSLAGGSKTNTGELFF. The DNA of the CDR3 is TGTGCCAGCAGCTTGGCAGGGGGGTCGAAAACGAACACCGGGGAGCTGTTTTTT.

This chain links TRBV5-1 with TRBJ2-7, with 8 bases matching TRBD1. Germline assignment: CDR1 SGHRS and CDR2 YFSETQ. The CDR3 extends over 14 amino acids. V lost 6 bases to trimming and J lost 5 bases; unmatched junction nucleotides: 10. The CDR3 loop reads CASTPRPGGHEQYF. The DNA for the CDR3 is TGCGCCAGCACCCCGAGGCCAGGGGGCCACGAGCAGTACTTC.

This chain connects TRBV14 to TRBJ1-1; D remains unclear. CDR1 is SGHDN, CDR2 FVKESK, per germline. V was shortened by 3 bases and J by 7 bases, with 12 bases between the two germline ends. CDR3 length: 13 residues. CDR3 amino acids: CASSHSLRVEAFF. In nucleotides, the CDR3 is TGTGCCAGCAGCCACTCCCTGAGAGTTGAAGCTTTCTTT.